The 9 T cell receptor beta chains reported below all come from one sample, sequenced in a study of T cells in localized non-small cell lung cancer. This table comes from immunoSEQ multiplex PCR, and its TCRdb copy is limited to in-frame clones, with some not included. Altogether some 28,000 clones are present, 87% being singletons, with the ten largest covering 6.5% to 8%. The sample consisted of peripheral blood, taken before any cancer treatment. The receptor source for this set is a male donor at least 60 years old with stage I lung adenocarcinoma.

Only one count was recorded for this clone. The chain joins TRBV6-5 to TRBJ2-1; the match to TRBD2 covers 8 bases. This CDR3 comprises 14 residues. Per the germline V gene, CDR1 is MNHEY and CDR2 is SVGAGI. V shed 6 bases, J shed 2 bases, and the junction held 3 bases outside the gene matches. CDR3 region: CASSLSGAYNEQFF. In DNA form, the CDR3 reads TGTGCCAGCAGCCTTAGCGGGGCCTACAATGAGCAGTTCTTC.

V and J are TRBV7-6 and TRBJ1-3; TRBD1 matches 7 bases. The CDR3 loop spans 17 amino acids. V shed 2 bases and J 0 bases; nucleotides not matched to a gene: 7. Germline values: CDR1 SGHVS, CDR2 FNYEAQ. The CDR3 region is CASSLYTGASSGNTIYF. For the CDR3, the DNA is TGTGCCAGCAGCTTATACACAGGGGCCTCCTCTGGAAACACCATATATTTT.

The rearrangement joins TRBV7-9 to TRBJ2-1, with 9 nucleotides matching TRBD1. The CDR3 is 16 residues long. Germline-derived CDR1 and CDR2 are SEHNR and FQNEAQ (reference sequence). The trim removed 5 bases at V and 4 bases at J, leaving 9 bases unmatched. CDR3 protein: CASSASQGAGYNEQFF. The CDR3 DNA is TGTGCCAGCAGCGCCTCACAGGGGGCGGGTTACAATGAGCAGTTCTTC.

The chain has TRBV29-1 and TRBJ2-7; D uncertain. Between the trimmed V and J ends, which lost 4 bases and 3 bases, there was a span of 7 bases. Germline V gene lookup returns CDR1 SQVTM and CDR2 ANQGSEA. This CDR3 has 11 residues. The CDR3 is CSVVSLYEQYF. DNA for the CDR3: TGCAGCGTTGTATCCCTCTACGAGCAGTACTTC.

This chain joins TRBV27 and TRBJ1-4; perhaps TRBD1 as D (5 bases). The CDR3 loop spans 14 amino acids. Trimming cost V 6 bases and J 7 bases, with 15 bases left between them. Germline values: CDR1 MNHEY, CDR2 SMNVEV (reference sequence). The CDR3 bases are TGTGCCAGCAGCGGCCGGGGGTCGGGTGAAAAACTGTTTTTT. Translating it yields CASSGRGSGEKLFF.

V usage is TRBV7-8 and J usage is TRBJ1-2; TRBD1 might be the D (6 bases). The CDR3 sequence is 15 residues long. CDR1 and CDR2 from the germline V gene are SGHVS and FQNEAQ. V shed 1 base and J shed 5 bases, with 14 bases lying between them. The CDR3 sequence: CASSLVAGVGYGYTF. The DNA for the CDR3 is TGTGCCAGCAGCTTAGTAGCAGGGGTAGGGTATGGCTACACCTTC.

This clone was found once. The rearrangement uses TRBV7-8 and TRBJ2-1; 7 positions match TRBD2. Trimming took 5 bases from V and 3 from J; bases not matched to a gene: 19. CDR1 is SGHVS, CDR2 FQNEAQ, per germline. The length of the CDR3 is 19 residues. The CDR3 is CASSLLLDLGGGIYNEQFF. DNA for the CDR3: TGTGCCAGCAGCCTACTTCTCGACCTCGGCGGGGGTATCTACAATGAGCAGTTCTTC.

CDR3 amino acids: CASSLAQGLDTQYF. The DNA of the CDR3 is TGTGCCAGCAGCTTAGCTCAGGGTTTAGATACGCAGTATTTT. This chain joins TRBV7-6 and TRBJ2-3; the D gene is possibly TRBD1 (5 bases). Germline V CDR1 and CDR2: SGHVS, FNYEAQ. Between the trimmed V and J ends, which lost 0 bases and 5 bases, there was a span of 9 bases. The CDR3 consists of 14 residues.

The chain uses TRBV30 and TRBJ1-2; 7 bases fit TRBD1. The germline CDR1 and CDR2 sequences are GTSNPN and SVGIG (reference sequence). The V segment lost 3 bases and the J segment 7 bases; nucleotides outside the gene matches: 11. This CDR3 has 14 amino acids. CDR3 in amino acids: CAWRAVGDRGGYTF. CDR3 coding DNA: TGTGCCTGGAGGGCAGTGGGGGACAGAGGTGGCTACACCTTC.